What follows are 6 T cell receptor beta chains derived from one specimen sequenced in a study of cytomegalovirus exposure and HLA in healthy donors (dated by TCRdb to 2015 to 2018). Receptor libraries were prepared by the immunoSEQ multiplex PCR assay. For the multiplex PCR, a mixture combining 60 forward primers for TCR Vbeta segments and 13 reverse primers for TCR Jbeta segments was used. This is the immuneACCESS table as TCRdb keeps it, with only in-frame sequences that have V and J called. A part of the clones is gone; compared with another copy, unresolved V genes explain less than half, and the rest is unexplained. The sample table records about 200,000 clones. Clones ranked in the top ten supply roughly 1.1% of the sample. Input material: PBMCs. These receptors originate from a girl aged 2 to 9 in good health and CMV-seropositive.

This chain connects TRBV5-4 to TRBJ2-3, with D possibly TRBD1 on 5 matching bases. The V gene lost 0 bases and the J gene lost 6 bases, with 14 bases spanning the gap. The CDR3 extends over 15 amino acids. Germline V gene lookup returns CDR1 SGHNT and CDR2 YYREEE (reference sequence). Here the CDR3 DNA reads TGTGCCAGCAGCTTGGGGCAGGGTGCGTCGGATACGCAGTATTTT. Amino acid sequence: CASSLGQGASDTQYF.

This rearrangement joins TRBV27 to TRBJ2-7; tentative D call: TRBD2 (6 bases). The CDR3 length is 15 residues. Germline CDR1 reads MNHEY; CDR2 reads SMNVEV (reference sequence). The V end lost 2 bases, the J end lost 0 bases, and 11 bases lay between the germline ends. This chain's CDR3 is CASSLGTGPSYEQYF. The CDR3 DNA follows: TGTGCCAGCAGTTTAGGGACTGGCCCCTCCTACGAGCAGTACTTC.

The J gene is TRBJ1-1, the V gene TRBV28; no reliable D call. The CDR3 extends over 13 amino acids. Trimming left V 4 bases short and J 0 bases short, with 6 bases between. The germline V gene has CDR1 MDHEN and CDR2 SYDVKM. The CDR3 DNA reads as TGTGCCAGCAGTTCCGTTATGAACACTGAAGCTTTCTTT. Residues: CASSSVMNTEAFF.

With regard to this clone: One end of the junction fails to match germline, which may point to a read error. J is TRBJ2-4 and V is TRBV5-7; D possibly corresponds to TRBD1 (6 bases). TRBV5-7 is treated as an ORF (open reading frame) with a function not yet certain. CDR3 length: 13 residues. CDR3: CASSLGDKPSDSF. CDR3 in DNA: TGTGCCAGCAGCTTGGGGGACAAACCCTCGGATAGCTTC.

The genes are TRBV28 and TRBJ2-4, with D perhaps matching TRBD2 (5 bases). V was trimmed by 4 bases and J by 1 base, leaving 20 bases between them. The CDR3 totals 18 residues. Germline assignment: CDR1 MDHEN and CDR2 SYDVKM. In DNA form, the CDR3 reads TGTGCCAGCAGTTCACCTATTCGGGGTTCGAATGCCAAAAACATTCAGTACTTC. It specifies CASSSPIRGSNAKNIQYF.

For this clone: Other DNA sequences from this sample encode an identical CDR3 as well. CDR3 nucleotide sequence: TGTGCCAGCAGTTACGCCCTGGCGGGTCAAGAGACCCAGTACTTC. It is translated as CASSYALAGQETQYF. The chain has TRBV6-5 and TRBJ2-5, with D maybe TRBD2 (5 bases). Germline V lookup: CDR1 MNHEY, CDR2 SVGAGI. The CDR3 sequence is 15 residues long. V lost 2 bases, J lost 2 bases, and 12 bases lay in between.